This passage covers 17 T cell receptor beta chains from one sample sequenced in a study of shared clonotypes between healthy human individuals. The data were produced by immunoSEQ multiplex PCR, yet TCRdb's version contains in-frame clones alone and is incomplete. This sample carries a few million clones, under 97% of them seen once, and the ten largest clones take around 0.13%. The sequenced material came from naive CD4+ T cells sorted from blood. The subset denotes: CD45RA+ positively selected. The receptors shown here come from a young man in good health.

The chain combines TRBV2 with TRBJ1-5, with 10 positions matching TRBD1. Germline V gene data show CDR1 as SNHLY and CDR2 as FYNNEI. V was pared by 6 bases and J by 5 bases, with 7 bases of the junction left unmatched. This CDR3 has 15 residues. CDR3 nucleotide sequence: TGTGCCAGCAGCGCTCCGGGACAGGGGCATCAGCCCCAGCATTTT. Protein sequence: CASSAPGQGHQPQHF.

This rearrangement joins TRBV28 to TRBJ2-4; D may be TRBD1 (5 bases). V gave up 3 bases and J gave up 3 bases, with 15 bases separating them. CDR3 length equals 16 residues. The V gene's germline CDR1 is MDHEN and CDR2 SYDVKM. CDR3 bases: TGTGCCAGCAGTTTCCGTATTGCGACAGACAAAAACATTCAGTACTTC. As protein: CASSFRIATDKNIQYF.

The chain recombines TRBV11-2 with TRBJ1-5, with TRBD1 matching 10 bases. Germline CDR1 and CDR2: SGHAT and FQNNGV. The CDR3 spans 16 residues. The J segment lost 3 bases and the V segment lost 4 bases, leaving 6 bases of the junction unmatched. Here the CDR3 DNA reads TGTGCCAGCAGCTCCCGGGACAGGGGAATCAATCAGCCCCAGCATTTT. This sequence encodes CASSSRDRGINQPQHF.

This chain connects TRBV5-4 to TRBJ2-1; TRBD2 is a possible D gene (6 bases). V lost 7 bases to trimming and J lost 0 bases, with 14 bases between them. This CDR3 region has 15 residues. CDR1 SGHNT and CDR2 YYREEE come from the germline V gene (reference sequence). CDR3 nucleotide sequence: TGTGCCAGCTCGCGGGATTCTAGCTCCTACAATGAGCAGTTCTTC. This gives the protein CASSRDSSSYNEQFF.

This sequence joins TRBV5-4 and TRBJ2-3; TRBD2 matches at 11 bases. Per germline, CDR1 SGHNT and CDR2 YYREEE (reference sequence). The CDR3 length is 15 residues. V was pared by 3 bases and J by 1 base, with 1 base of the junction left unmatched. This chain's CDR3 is CASSSLAGGTDTQYF. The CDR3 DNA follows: TGTGCCAGCAGCTCACTAGCGGGAGGCACAGATACGCAGTATTTT.

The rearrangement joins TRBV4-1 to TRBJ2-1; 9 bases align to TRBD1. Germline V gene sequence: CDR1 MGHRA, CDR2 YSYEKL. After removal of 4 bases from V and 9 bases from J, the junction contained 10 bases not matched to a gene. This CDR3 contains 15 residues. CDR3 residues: CASSRGKTGGLEQFF. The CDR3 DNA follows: TGCGCCAGCAGCCGTGGTAAGACAGGGGGGCTTGAGCAGTTCTTC.

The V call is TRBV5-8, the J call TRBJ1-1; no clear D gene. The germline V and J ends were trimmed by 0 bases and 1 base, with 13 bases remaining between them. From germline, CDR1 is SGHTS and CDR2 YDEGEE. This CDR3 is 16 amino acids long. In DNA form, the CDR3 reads TGTGCCAGCAGCTTGGAGATGGGCAGGAGGAACACTGAAGCTTTCTTT. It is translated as CASSLEMGRRNTEAFF.

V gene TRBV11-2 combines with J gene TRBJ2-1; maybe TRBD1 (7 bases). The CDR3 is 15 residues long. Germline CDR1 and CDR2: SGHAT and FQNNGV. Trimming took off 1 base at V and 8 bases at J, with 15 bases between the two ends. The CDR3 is CASSLVQGGRDEQFF. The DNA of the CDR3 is TGTGCCAGCAGCTTAGTTCAGGGGGGAAGGGATGAGCAGTTCTTC. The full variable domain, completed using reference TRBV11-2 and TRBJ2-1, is EAGVAQSPRYKIIEKRQSVAFWCNPISGHATLYWYQQILGQGPKLLIQFQNNGVVDDSQLPKDRFSAERLKGVDSTLKIQPAKLEDSAVYLCASSLVQGGRDEQFFGPGTRLTVL.

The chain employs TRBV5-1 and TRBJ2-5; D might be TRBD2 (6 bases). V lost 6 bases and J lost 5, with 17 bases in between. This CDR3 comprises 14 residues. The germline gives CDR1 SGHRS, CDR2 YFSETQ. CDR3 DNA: TGCGCCAGCACCCGGGTTAGCGGAACGGAGACCCAGTACTTC. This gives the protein CASTRVSGTETQYF.

The CDR3 is CASTGVGGTKAFF. The CDR3 DNA is TGTGCCAGCACCGGGGTGGGGGGAACCAAAGCTTTCTTT. The V gene is TRBV6-1, the J gene TRBJ1-1, with D perhaps matching TRBD1 (5 bases). V gave up 7 bases and J gave up 9 bases, with 18 bases separating them. From germline, CDR1 is MNHNS and CDR2 SASEGT. This CDR3 comprises 13 residues.

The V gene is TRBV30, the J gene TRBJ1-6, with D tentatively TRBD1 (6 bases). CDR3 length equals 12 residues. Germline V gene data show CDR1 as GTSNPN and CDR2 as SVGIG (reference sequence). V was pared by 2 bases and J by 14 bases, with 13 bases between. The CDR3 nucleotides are TGTGCCTGGAGTCAGGGGCCCGATTCCCTCCACTTT. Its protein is CAWSQGPDSLHF.

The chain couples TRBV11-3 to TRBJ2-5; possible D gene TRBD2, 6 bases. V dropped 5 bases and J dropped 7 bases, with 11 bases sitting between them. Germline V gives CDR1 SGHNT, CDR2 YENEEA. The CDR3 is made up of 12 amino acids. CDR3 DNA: TGTGCCAGCAGCGGGGAGGCAAGGACCCAGTACTTC. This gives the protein CASSGEARTQYF.

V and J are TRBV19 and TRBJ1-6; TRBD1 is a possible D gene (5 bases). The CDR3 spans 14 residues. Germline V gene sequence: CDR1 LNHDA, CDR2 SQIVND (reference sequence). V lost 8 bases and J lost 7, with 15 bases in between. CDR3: CASRPPGGNSPLHF. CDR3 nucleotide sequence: TGTGCCAGTCGACCACCCGGGGGGAATTCACCCCTCCACTTT.

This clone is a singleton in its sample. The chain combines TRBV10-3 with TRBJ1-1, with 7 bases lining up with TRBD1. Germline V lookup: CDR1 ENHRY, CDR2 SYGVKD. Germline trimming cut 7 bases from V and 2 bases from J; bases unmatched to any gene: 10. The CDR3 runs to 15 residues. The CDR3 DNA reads TGTGCCATCACGATCGGTACAGGGGTCAACACTGAAGCTTTCTTT. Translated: CAITIGTGVNTEAFF.

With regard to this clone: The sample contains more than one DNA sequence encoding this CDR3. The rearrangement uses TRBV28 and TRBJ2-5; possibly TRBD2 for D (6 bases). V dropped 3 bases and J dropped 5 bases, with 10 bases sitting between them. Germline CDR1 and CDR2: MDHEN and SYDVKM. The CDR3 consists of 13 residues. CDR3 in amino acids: CASSLPGRETQYF. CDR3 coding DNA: TGTGCCAGCAGTTTGCCGGGGAGGGAGACCCAGTACTTC.

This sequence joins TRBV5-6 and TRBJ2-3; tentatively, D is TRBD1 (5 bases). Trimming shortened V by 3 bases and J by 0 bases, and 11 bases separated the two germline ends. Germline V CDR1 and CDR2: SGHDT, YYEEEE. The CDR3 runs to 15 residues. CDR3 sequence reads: CASSWGGPSTDTQYF. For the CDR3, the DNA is TGTGCCAGCAGCTGGGGCGGACCAAGCACAGATACGCAGTATTTT.

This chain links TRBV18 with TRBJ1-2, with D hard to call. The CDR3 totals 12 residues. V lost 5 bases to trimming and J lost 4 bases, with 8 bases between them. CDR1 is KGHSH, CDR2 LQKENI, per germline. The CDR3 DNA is TGTGCCAGCTCAGAGGTTCTCTATGGCTACACCTTC. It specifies CASSEVLYGYTF.